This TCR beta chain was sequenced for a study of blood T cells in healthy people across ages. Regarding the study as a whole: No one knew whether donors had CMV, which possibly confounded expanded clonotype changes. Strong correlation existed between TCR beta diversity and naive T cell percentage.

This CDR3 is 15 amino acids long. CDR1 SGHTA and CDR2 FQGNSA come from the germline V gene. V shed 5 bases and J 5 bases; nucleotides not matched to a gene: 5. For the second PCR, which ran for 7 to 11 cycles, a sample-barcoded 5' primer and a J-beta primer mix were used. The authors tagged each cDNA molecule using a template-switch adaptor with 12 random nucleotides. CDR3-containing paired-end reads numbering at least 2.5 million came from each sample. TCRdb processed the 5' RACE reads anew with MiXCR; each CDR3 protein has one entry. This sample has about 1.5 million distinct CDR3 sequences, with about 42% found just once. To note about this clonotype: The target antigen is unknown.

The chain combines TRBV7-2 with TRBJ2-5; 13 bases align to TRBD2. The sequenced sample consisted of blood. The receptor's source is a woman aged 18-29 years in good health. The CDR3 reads CASSRTSGSRETQYF. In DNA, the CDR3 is TGTGCCAGCAGCCGGACTAGCGGGAGTCGGGAGACCCAGTACTTC. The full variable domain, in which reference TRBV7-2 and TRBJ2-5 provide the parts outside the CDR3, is GAGVSQSPSNKVTEKGKDVELRCDPISGHTALYWYRQSLGQGLEFLIYFQGNSAPDKSGLPSDRFSAERTGGSVSTLTIQRTQQEDSAVYLCASSRTSGSRETQYFGPGTRLLVL.